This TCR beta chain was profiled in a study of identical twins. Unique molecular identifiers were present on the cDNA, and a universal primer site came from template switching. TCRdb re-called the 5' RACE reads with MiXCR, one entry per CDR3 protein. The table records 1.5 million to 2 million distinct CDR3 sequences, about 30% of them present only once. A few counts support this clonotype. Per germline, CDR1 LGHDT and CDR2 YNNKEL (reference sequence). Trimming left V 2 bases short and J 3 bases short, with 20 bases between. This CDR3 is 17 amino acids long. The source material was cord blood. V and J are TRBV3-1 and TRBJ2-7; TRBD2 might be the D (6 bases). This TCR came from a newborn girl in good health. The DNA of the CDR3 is TGTGCCAGCAGCCAAATCCCTGGGGGGTCGAAAAACTACGAGCAGTACTTC. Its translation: CASSQIPGGSKNYEQYF.